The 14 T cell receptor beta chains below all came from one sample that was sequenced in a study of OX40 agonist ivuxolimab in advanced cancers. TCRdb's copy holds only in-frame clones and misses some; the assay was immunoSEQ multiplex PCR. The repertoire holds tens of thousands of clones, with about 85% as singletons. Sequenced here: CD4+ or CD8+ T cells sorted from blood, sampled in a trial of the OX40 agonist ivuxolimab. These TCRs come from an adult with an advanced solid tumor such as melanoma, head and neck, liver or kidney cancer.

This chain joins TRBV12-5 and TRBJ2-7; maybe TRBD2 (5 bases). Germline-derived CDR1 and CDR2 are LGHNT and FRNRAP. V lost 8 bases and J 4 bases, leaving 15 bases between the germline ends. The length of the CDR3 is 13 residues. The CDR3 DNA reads TGTGCTAGTAGCGCCCTTCCGGGGTACGAGCAGTACTTC. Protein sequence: CASSALPGYEQYF.

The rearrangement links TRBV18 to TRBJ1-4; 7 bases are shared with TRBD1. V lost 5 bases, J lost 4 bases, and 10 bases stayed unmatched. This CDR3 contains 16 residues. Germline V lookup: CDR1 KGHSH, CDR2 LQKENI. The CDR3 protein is CASSTTQGQSNEKLFF. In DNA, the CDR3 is TGTGCCAGCTCAACCACCCAGGGACAGAGTAATGAAAAACTGTTTTTT.

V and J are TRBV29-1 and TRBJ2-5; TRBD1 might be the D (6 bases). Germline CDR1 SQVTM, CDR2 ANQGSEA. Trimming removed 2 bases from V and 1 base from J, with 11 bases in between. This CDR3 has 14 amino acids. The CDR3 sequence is CSVEPLDSQETQYF. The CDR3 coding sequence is TGCAGCGTTGAACCCCTGGACAGCCAAGAGACCCAGTACTTC.

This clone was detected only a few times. In DNA form, the CDR3 reads TGTGCCAGCAAGGGGCAGCGGATCACAGATACGCAGTATTTT. This encodes CASKGQRITDTQYF. The chain employs TRBV28 and TRBJ2-3; D may match TRBD1 or TRBD2 (5 bases each). Trimming stripped 7 bases from V and 2 bases from J, with 13 bases between. Germline-derived CDR1 and CDR2 are MDHEN and SYDVKM. The CDR3 has 14 residues.

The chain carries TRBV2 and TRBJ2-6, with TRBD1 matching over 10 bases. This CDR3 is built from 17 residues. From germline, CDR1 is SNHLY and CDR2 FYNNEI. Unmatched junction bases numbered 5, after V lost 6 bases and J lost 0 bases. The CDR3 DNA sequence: TGTGCCAGCAGCTCGGGACAGGGGAGCTCTGGGGCCAACGTCCTGACTTTC. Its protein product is CASSSGQGSSGANVLTF.

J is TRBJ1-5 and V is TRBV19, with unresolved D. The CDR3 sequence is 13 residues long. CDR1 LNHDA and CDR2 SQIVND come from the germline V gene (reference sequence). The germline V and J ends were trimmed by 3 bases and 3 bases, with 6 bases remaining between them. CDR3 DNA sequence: TGTGCCAGTAGTATCCAGGTCAATCAGCCCCAGCATTTT. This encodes CASSIQVNQPQHF.

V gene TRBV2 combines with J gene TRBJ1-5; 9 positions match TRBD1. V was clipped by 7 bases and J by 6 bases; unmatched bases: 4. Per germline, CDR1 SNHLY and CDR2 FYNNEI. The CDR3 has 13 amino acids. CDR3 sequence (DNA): TGTGCCAGCAACAGGGGGCAGGGTCAGCCCCAGCATTTT. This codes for CASNRGQGQPQHF.

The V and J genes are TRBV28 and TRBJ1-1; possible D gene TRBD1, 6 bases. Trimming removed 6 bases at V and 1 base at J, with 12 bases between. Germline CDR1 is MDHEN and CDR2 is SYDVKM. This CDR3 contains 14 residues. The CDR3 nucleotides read TGTGCCAGCAGGCTTTTACAGGGGAACACTGAAGCTTTCTTT. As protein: CASRLLQGNTEAFF.

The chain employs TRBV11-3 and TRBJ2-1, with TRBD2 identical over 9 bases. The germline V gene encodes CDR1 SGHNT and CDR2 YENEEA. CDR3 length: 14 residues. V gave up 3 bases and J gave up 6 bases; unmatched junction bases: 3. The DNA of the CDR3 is TGTGCCAGCAGCTTGGTGCGGGGGGGCAATGAGCAGTTCTTC. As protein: CASSLVRGGNEQFF.

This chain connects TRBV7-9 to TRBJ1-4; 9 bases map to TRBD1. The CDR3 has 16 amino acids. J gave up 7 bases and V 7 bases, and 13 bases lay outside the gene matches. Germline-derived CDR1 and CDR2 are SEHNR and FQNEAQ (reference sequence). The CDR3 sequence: CASNPWRGQGGEKLFF. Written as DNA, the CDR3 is TGTGCCAGCAACCCGTGGAGGGGACAGGGCGGTGAAAAACTGTTTTTT.

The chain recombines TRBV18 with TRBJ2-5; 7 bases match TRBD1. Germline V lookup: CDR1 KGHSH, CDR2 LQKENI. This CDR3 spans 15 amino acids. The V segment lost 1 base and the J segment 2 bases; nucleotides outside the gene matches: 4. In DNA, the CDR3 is TGTGCCAGCTCACCACTTGCGGACAGGCAAGAGACCCAGTACTTC. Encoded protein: CASSPLADRQETQYF.

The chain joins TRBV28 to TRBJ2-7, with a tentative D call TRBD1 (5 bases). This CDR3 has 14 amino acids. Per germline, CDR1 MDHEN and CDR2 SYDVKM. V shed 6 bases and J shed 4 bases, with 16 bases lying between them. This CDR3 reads CASRPGGASYEQYF. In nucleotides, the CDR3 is TGTGCCAGCAGGCCTGGTGGGGCATCTTACGAGCAGTACTTC.

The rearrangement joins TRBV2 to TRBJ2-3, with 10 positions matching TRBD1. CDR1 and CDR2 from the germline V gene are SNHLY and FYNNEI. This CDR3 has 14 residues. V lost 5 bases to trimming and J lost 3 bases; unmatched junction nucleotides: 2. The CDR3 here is CASSPGQGTDTQYF. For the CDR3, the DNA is TGTGCCAGCAGTCCGGGACAGGGGACAGATACGCAGTATTTT.

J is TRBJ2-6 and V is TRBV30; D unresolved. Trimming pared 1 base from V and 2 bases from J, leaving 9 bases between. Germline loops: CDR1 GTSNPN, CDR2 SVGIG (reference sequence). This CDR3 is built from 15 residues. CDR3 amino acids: CAWSDPTTGANVLTF. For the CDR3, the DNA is TGTGCCTGGAGTGATCCCACGACTGGGGCCAACGTCCTGACTTTC.